The clone carrying this TCR beta chain showed up many times. Its antigen is undetermined. There were TCR beta CDR3 regions amplified from RNA transcripts. HTBI primers were the set used in a first-round RT-PCR of the TCR CDR3. TCRdb reprocessed the multiplex PCR reads via MiXCR and lists one record per CDR3 protein. The table has fewer than 450,000 distinct CDR3 sequences, about 18% seen once. The data derive from a study of T cells in Graves' hyperthyroidism and ophthalmopathy. Study observations and caveats: Separating ophthalmopathy from stable hyperthyroidism was achieved by a 13 V-J model. Clonotypes that were expanded in thyroid above 0.001 mostly appeared in blood too.

The CDR3 is 14 amino acids. Germline V gene data show CDR1 as MNHEY and CDR2 as SMNVEV (reference sequence). V dropped 2 bases and J dropped 4 bases, with 11 bases sitting between them. This chain joins TRBV27 and TRBJ1-2; D remains unclear. Sequencing input: blood. This TCR came from a woman aged 25 to 39 with Graves' hyperthyroidism that later progressed to Graves' ophthalmopathy. The CDR3 DNA reads as TGTGCCAGCAGTTTAATGGGAACCACCTATGGCTACACCTTC. This gives the protein CASSLMGTTYGYTF.